This T cell receptor (beta chain) originates from a study of identical twins. Study conclusions and caveats: The conclusions drew on cross-sectional statistical analysis instead of tracking the same donors. Beta out-of-frame twin sharing showed a weaker excess.

TCRdb processed the 5' RACE reads anew with MiXCR; each CDR3 protein has one entry. The table records roughly 470,000 distinct CDR3 sequences, around an eighth of them present only once. Turning to this clonotype: The antigen remains undetermined.

These records were also assigned to another study, of yellow fever vaccine responses in identical twins.

The origin of this receptor is a woman younger than 30 in good health. Material for sequencing was CD4+ T cells sorted from blood.

CDR3 amino acids: CASSSDSPSTDTQYF. The CDR3 DNA sequence: TGTGCCAGCAGTTCAGACAGTCCAAGCACAGATACGCAGTATTTT. The chain couples TRBV12-3 or TRBV12-4 to TRBJ2-3; a weak D match, TRBD1 (5 bases). Between the trimmed V and J ends, which lost 4 bases and 0 bases, there was a span of 11 bases. The CDR3 has 15 amino acids.